The rows below give T cell receptor beta chains drawn from one sample of a study of blood T cell repertoires in COVID-19. Measured with immunoSEQ multiplex PCR; TCRdb has only the in-frame clones, and not every one. Altogether over 130,000 clones are present, 85% being singletons, with the ten largest covering 2.5% to 3%. The sequenced sample was peripheral blood. These receptors all stem from a man aged 45 to 65 with acute or convalescent COVID-19. CDR3s include the opening cysteine and the closing phenylalanine or tryptophan. A D gene is named only where the DNA matches it firmly. Clone sizes are given selectively: once, few, many, or a class where the clone is expanded.

size	V	J	D	DNA	CDR3
NA	TRBV11-3	TRBJ2-1	NA	TGTGCCAGCAGCTTGGATAGCGGACTCCCCTCCTACAATGAGCAGTTCTTC	CASSLDSGLPSYNEQFF
few	TRBV18	TRBJ1-3	NA	TGTGCCAGCTCTTCGCGACATGACGGGACTGGAAACACCATATATTTT	CASSSRHDGTGNTIYF
NA	TRBV6-6	TRBJ2-1	NA	TGTGCCAGCCTTCGACAGAACAATGAGCAGTTCTTC	CASLRQNNEQFF
NA	TRBV6-1	TRBJ1-5	TRBD1	TGTGCCAGCAGTGAAAAGGGACAGGGGAGCAATCAGCCCCAGCATTTT	CASSEKGQGSNQPQHF
NA	TRBV2	TRBJ2-3	TRBD2	TGTGCCAGCAGTGTAGTAGCGGGAGCCGGGGATACGCAGTATTTT	CASSVVAGAGDTQYF
NA	TRBV11-3	TRBJ2-7	NA	TGTGCCAGCAACCAGCGCGGGACCACCTACGAGCAGTACTTC	CASNQRGTTYEQYF
NA	TRBV2	TRBJ2-1	TRBD1	TGTGCCAGCAGTTTTGGACAGGTCTACAATGAGCAGTTCTTC	CASSFGQVYNEQFF
NA	TRBV19	TRBJ1-2	NA	TGTGCCAGTACCTCAGGGATTACTAACTATGGCTACACCTTC	CASTSGITNYGYTF
NA	TRBV29-1	TRBJ1-2	TRBD1	TGCAGCGTCCACCTGGGACAGGGTGCTTCCGCCTTC	CSVHLGQGASAF
NA	TRBV6-6	TRBJ1-1	NA	TGTGCCAGCACTGTCAGGAACACTGAAGCTTTCTTT	CASTVRNTEAFF
NA	TRBV15	TRBJ1-6	TRBD1	TGTGCCACCAGCAGAGATTACGGGCCAGGGGGAAATTCACCCCTCCACTTT	CATSRDYGPGGNSPLHF
NA	TRBV24-1	TRBJ2-1	TRBD2	TGTGCCACCAGTGATTTGGGGACTAGCAATGAGCAGTTCTTC	CATSDLGTSNEQFF
NA	TRBV4-1	TRBJ2-5	TRBD1	TGCGCCAGCAGCCAAGAGGGGACAGCCCAAGAGACCCAGTACTTC	CASSQEGTAQETQYF